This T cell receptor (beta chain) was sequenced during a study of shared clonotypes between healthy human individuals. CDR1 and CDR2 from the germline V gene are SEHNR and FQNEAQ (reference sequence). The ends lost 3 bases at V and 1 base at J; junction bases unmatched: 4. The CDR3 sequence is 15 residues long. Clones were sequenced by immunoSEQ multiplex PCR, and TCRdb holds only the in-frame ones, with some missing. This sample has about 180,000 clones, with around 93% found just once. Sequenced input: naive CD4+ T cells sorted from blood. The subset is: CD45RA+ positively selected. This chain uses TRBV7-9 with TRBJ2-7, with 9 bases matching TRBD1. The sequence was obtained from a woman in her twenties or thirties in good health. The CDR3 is CASSLAGTGSYEQYF. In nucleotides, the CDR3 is TGTGCCAGCAGCTTGGCCGGGACAGGGTCCTACGAGCAGTACTTC.